This T cell receptor (beta chain) was observed in a study of blood T cell repertoires in COVID-19 (dated by TCRdb to the early 2020s). As for the study more broadly: Collaborator samples came from the United States, Italy and Spain and covered acute and convalescent phases of COVID-19. The sample metadata nearly always contained a de-identified subject ID, COVID-19 status, age in years and sex. Samples were obtained from the ongoing ImmuneRACE study (first 160 participants) and from about 1,300 subjects provided by 6 global collaborators. Where available, HLA class I and class II types were taken from metadata supplied by the sample provider and were not determined by assay-based typing. The repertoires were made available in a free public database intended to serve as a resource for research on the immune response to SARS-CoV-2. The prospective study material was composed of cDNA or gDNA derived from T cells, B-cell-depleted T cells, or PBMCs. The dataset comprised deeply sampled blood TCRbeta repertoires from subjects exposed to, actively infected with, or recovered from COVID-19. What the research found in general, with its limitations: How much clinical and demographic metadata was included differed by source and by participant, and the metadata was provided uncurated.

Regarding this clone: It has no known antigen specificity. No clone much larger than this one lies a single base away; base qualities are absent.

CDR1 and CDR2 were assigned from the germline V gene as SQVTM and ANQGSEA. The CDR3 measures 15 amino acids from cysteine to phenylalanine. CDR3 DNA is the only sequence kept; it has 45 bases, read in frame from the first base. V is pared back by 0 bases and J by 1 base, with 10 bases lying between the germline termini. Participants in the prospective study were enrolled through a virtual design, were aged roughly 18 to 100 years, and lived in roughly 25 United States geographic areas. In the prospective study, participants were assigned to cohorts based on the clinical history participants reported in a screening survey and a study questionnaire. Mobile phlebotomists in the prospective study collected whole blood, serum and a nasopharyngeal or oropharyngeal swab from every participant. Prospective study participants could optionally give additional blood draws and questionnaires over an approximately 2-month period. Blood samples from the prospective study were shipped frozen or at room temperature prior to DNA extraction.

TCRbeta CDR3 regions were amplified from genomic DNA using the immunoSEQ Assay, a bias-controlled multiplex PCR. Regarding the original processing steps: The number of nucleated cells in each sample was estimated by amplification of reference gene primers within the assay. To quantify the absolute abundance of each unique TCRbeta CDR3 rearrangement, sequence reads were collapsed and filtered. Productive Simpson clonality was computed per sample as the square root of Simpson's diversity index over productive rearrangements. Sourced from immuneACCESS, this table was stored by TCRdb with only in-frame sequences that have V and J called. A share of the clones is absent; for the studies checked, an unresolved V gene accounts for under half, and the remainder has no known explanation. V, J and clone size were drawn from that table, and D and trimming were deduced from the DNA. This sample holds under 250,000 clones; over 85% were observed only once. Less than 4.5% of the sample is held by the ten biggest clonotypes.

Recombination linked TRBV29-1 to TRBJ1-3; TRBD1 is a weak D gene call, 5 bases matching. Material for sequencing was PBMCs or T cells enriched from blood (not recorded which). The source of this sequence is a woman aged 30 to 39 with acute COVID-19. The DNA is as follows: TGCAGCGTTGAAGAGGGCAGGGAATCTGGAAACACCATATATTTT. It encodes CSVEEGRESGNTIYF.